The entry below gives a single TCR beta chain sequence along with its context. What it binds is not known. This sample stems from a study of cytomegalovirus exposure and HLA in healthy donors. Study details: As an earlier analysis found, around 190 million T cells yielded 95 million to 130 million unique TCR beta sequences. Study outcomes and limitations: Productive status was seen about 90% or about 30% of the time for most TCR beta V segments in an earlier analysis. Researchers reported in a later analysis that a missense DCLRE1C variant was tied to TCR beta V- and J-gene trimming. Across HLA loci, a later analysis found differing TCR association rates, with DRB1 most and HLA-C fewest.

Primers: 60 Vbeta forward and 13 Jbeta reverse. Sequenced by immunoSEQ multiplex PCR; TCRdb stores in-frame clones only, minus some. The data contain about 130,000 clones, approximately 75% of them seen just once; the ten biggest clones take up more than 3%. The germline V gene has CDR1 MGHRA and CDR2 YSYEKL. The V and J ends lost 0 bases and 2 bases respectively, with 10 bases between them. The CDR3 has 15 residues. The J gene is TRBJ1-1, the V gene TRBV4-1; D is uncertain. Sequencing was done on a sample of PBMCs. This TCR came from a man aged 30-40 years in good health and CMV-seronegative. The CDR3 region has the DNA TGCGCCAGCAGCCAAGATCCGGAGACCAACACTGAAGCTTTCTTT. Its protein is CASSQDPETNTEAFF.